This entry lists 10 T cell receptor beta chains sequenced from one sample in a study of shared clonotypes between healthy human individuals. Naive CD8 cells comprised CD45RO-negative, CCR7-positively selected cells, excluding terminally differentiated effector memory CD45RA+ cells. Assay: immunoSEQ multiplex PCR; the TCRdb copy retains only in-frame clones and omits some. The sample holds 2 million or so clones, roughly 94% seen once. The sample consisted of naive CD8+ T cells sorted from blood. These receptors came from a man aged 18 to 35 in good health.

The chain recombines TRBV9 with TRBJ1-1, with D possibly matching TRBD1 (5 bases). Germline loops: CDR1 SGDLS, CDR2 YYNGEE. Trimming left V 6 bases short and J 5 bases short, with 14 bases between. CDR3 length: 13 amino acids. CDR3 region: CASTVGHRTEAFF. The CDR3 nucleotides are TGTGCCAGCACGGTGGGGCATAGGACTGAAGCTTTCTTT.

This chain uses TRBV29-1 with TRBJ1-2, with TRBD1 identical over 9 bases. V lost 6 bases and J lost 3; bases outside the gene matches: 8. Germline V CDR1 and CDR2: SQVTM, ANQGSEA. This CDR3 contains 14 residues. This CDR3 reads CSVDETGGDYGYTF. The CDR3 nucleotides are TGCAGCGTCGACGAGACAGGGGGGGACTATGGCTACACCTTC. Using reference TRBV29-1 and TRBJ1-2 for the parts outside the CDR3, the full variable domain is SAVISQKPSRDICQRGTSLTIQCQVDSQVTMMFWYRQQPGQSLTLIATANQGSEATYESGFVIDKFPISRPNLTFSTLTVSNMSPEDSSIYLCSVDETGGDYGYTFGSGTRLTVV.

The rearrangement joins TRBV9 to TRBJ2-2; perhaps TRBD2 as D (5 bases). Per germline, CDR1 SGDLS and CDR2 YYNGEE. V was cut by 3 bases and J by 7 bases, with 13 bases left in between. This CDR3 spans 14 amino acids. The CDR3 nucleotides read TGTGCCAGCAGCGATGGACTCCTTAACGGGGAGCTGTTTTTT. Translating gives CASSDGLLNGELFF.

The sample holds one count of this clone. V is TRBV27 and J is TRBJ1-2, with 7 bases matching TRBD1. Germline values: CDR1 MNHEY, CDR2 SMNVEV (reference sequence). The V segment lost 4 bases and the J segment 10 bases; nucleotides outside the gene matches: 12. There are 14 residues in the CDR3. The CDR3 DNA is TGTGCCAGCAGTTACGACAGGGCCGGGTTTGACTACACCTTC. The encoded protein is CASSYDRAGFDYTF.

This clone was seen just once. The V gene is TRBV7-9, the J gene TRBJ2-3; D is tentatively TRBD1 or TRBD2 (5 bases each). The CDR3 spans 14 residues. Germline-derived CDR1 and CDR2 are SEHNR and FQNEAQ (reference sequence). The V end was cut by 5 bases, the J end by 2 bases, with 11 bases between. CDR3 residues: CASSDSGTTDTQYF. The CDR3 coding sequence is TGTGCCAGCAGCGACTCTGGGACCACAGATACGCAGTATTTT.

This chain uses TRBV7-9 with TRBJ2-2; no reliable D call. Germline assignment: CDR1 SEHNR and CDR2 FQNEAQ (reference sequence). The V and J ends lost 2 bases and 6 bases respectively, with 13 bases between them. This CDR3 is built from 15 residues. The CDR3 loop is CASSLLDPGPGELFF. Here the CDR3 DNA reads TGTGCCAGCAGCTTACTCGACCCAGGACCCGGGGAGCTGTTTTTT.

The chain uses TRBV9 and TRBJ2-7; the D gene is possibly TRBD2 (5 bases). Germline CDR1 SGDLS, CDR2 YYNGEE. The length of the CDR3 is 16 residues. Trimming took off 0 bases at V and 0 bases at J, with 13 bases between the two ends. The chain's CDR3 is CASSVGERFSSYEQYF. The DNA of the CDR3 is TGTGCCAGCAGCGTAGGGGAGCGTTTTAGCTCCTACGAGCAGTACTTC.

CDR3 in DNA: TGTGCCATCAGTGAGTCCCCACGACAGGACACAGATACGCAGTATTTT. It specifies CAISESPRQDTDTQYF. The chain couples TRBV10-3 to TRBJ2-3, with D possibly being TRBD1 (6 bases). The V and J ends lost 0 bases and 2 bases respectively, with 12 bases between them. In germline, CDR1 is ENHRY, CDR2 SYGVKD. The CDR3 is made up of 16 amino acids.

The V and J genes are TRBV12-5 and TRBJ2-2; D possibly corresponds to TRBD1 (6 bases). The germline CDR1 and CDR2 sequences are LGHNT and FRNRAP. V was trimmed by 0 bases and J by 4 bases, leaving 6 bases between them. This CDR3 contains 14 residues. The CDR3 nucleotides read TGTGCTAGTGGTTTGGTACAGGGCACCGGGGAGCTGTTTTTT. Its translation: CASGLVQGTGELFF.

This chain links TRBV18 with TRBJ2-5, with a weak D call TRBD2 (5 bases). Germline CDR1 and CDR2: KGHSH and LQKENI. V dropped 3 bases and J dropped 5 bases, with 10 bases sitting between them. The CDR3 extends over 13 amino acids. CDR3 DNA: TGTGCCAGCTCACCCGGGATGGGGGAGACCCAGTACTTC. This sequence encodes CASSPGMGETQYF.